Below, 22 T cell receptor beta chains from the same sample are listed, as sequenced in a study of T cell changes during pregnancy in multiple sclerosis. Only in-frame clones appear in the TCRdb table, and some are missing; sequencing was by immunoSEQ multiplex PCR. The top ten hold roughly 2.5% of the sample, which has tens of thousands of clones, roughly 90% seen once. The material was peripheral blood, obtained in the second trimester of pregnancy. These receptors originate from a female donor in good health, enrolled as a control in a pregnancy study.

The rearrangement links TRBV10-3 to TRBJ2-7, with TRBD2 matching over 15 bases. CDR1 is ENHRY, CDR2 SYGVKD, per germline. The CDR3 runs to 16 residues. V shed 6 bases and J 2 bases; nucleotides not matched to a gene: 5. Here the CDR3 DNA reads TGTGCCATCAGGGGACTAGCGGGGGGTGGTCCCTACGAGCAGTACTTC. It codes for CAIRGLAGGGPYEQYF.

V gene TRBV19 combines with J gene TRBJ1-1; possibly TRBD1 for D (5 bases). There are 14 residues in the CDR3. CDR1 and CDR2 (germline): LNHDA, SQIVND (reference sequence). Deletions cut 6 bases from V and 3 bases from J, with 14 bases between. CDR3 bases: TGTGCCAGTAGGGGGGGGTCCCGAGACACTGAAGCTTTCTTT. Translated: CASRGGSRDTEAFF. The full variable domain, its missing parts supplied by reference TRBV19 and TRBJ1-1, is DGGITQSPKYLFRKEGQNVTLSCEQNLNHDAMYWYRQDPGQGLRLIYYSQIVNDFQKGDIAEGYSVSREKKESFPLTVTSAQKNPTAFYLCASRGGSRDTEAFFGQGTRLTVV.

The rearrangement joins TRBV2 to TRBJ2-1; TRBD1 is a possible D gene (5 bases). Trimming cost V 5 bases and J 9 bases, with 17 bases left between them. Germline loops: CDR1 SNHLY, CDR2 FYNNEI. There are 14 residues in the CDR3. CDR3 amino acids: CASSWGLSFREQFF. The CDR3 coding sequence is TGTGCCAGCAGTTGGGGCTTGAGCTTTCGTGAGCAGTTCTTC.

V gene TRBV27 combines with J gene TRBJ2-3; no clear D. CDR1 and CDR2 from the germline V gene are MNHEY and SMNVEV (reference sequence). This CDR3 region has 14 residues. With 5 bases removed from V and 4 bases from J, the gap between germline ends came to 13 bases. The CDR3 is CASSLRRSADTQYF. The CDR3 DNA is TGTGCCAGCAGTCTAAGAAGGAGTGCAGATACGCAGTATTTT.

The chain combines TRBV6-1 with TRBJ2-1, with D possibly being TRBD1 (6 bases). This CDR3 spans 14 amino acids. The V and J ends lost 6 bases and 3 bases respectively, with 12 bases between them. The germline CDR1 and CDR2 sequences are MNHNS and SASEGT. In DNA, the CDR3 is TGTGCCAGCAGCGATGAGACAGGCTACAATGAGCAGTTCTTC. Translating it yields CASSDETGYNEQFF.

The rearrangement uses TRBV6-1 and TRBJ2-5, with 7 bases matching TRBD2. Germline V gene lookup returns CDR1 MNHNS and CDR2 SASEGT. This CDR3 is 13 amino acids long. The V gene end was trimmed by 6 bases and the J gene end by 1 base; junction bases not matched to a gene: 2. As DNA, the CDR3 is TGTGCCAGCAGGACTAGCAGCCAAGAGACCCAGTACTTC. It translates to CASRTSSQETQYF.

This sequence joins TRBV7-6 and TRBJ1-4; TRBD1 matches 7 bases. Germline trimming cut 6 bases from V and 8 bases from J; bases unmatched to any gene: 9. The CDR3 sequence is 14 residues long. In germline, CDR1 is SGHVS, CDR2 FNYEAQ. The CDR3 here is CASRRQGLGEKLFF. In DNA, the CDR3 is TGTGCCAGCAGAAGACAGGGTCTCGGGGAAAAACTGTTTTTT.

Written as DNA, the CDR3 is TGCGCCAGCAGCCACAGACTAGCGGGAGAGCCCTACAATGAGCAGTTCTTC. It is translated as CASSHRLAGEPYNEQFF. The chain uses TRBV4-3 and TRBJ2-1; TRBD2 aligns across 12 bases. The V segment lost 3 bases and the J segment 2 bases; nucleotides outside the gene matches: 5. This CDR3 is 17 amino acids long. The V gene's germline CDR1 is LGHNA and CDR2 YSLEER.

The rearrangement links TRBV2 to TRBJ1-3; D might be TRBD1 (5 bases). The CDR3 spans 17 residues. CDR1 is SNHLY and CDR2 is FYNNEI in the germline V gene. The V gene lost 0 bases and the J gene lost 0 bases, with 12 bases spanning the gap. CDR3 sequence (DNA): TGTGCCAGCAGTGAAGCCGCAGGGATAAGCTCTGGAAACACCATATATTTT. Its protein product is CASSEAAGISSGNTIYF.

The gene calls are TRBV30 and TRBJ2-7, with D perhaps matching TRBD1 (6 bases). This CDR3 contains 12 residues. V lost 0 bases and J 4 bases, leaving 7 bases between the germline ends. Germline CDR1 is GTSNPN and CDR2 is SVGIG (reference sequence). Here the CDR3 reads CAWSVTGYEQYF. DNA of the CDR3: TGTGCCTGGAGTGTAACAGGGTACGAGCAGTACTTC.

This clone was detected once. The chain joins TRBV5-4 to TRBJ2-1; TRBD2 might be the D (5 bases). Germline values: CDR1 SGHNT, CDR2 YYREEE (reference sequence). V was cut by 4 bases and J by 4 bases, with 18 bases left in between. The CDR3 runs to 16 residues. CDR3 loop: CASSPDLSGRYNEQFF. The CDR3 coding sequence is TGTGCCAGCAGCCCCGACTTGAGCGGCCGATACAATGAGCAGTTCTTC. Full variable domain (remainder filled in from reference TRBV5-4 and TRBJ2-1): ETGVTQSPTHLIKTRGQQVTLRCSSQSGHNTVSWYQQALGQGPQFIFQYYREEENGRGNFPPRFSGLQFPNYSSELNVNALELDDSALYLCASSPDLSGRYNEQFFGPGTRLTVL.

V usage is TRBV7-8 and J usage is TRBJ2-3, with 10 nucleotides matching TRBD1. Per the germline V gene, CDR1 is SGHVS and CDR2 is FQNEAQ. V lost 3 bases, J lost 4 bases, and 4 bases stayed unmatched. This CDR3 spans 15 amino acids. The chain's CDR3 is CASSFGDRGPDTQYF. Written as DNA, the CDR3 is TGTGCCAGCAGCTTCGGGGACAGGGGCCCAGATACGCAGTATTTT.

This chain links TRBV5-6 with TRBJ1-2, with TRBD1 matching over 7 bases. With 0 bases clipped from V and 4 bases from J, the junction kept 18 bases outside the gene matches. Germline assignment: CDR1 SGHDT and CDR2 YYEEEE. This CDR3 spans 19 amino acids. The CDR3 DNA sequence: TGTGCCAGCAGCTTGGCCTGGGCCCCGTACAGGGGCCCTGGCTATGGCTACACCTTC. This translates into CASSLAWAPYRGPGYGYTF.

The rearrangement links TRBV11-1 to TRBJ2-2, with 7 bases lining up with TRBD2. CDR3 length: 17 amino acids. Trimming cost V 3 bases and J 4 bases; bases outside gene matches: 11. Germline V gene sequence: CDR1 SGHAT, CDR2 FQDESV (reference sequence). The CDR3: CASSLGVREVGTGELFF. The CDR3 DNA is TGTGCCAGCAGCTTGGGGGTCCGGGAGGTGGGCACCGGGGAGCTGTTTTTT.

V gene TRBV5-6 combines with J gene TRBJ2-7; 7 bases fit TRBD1. The CDR3 is 14 amino acids. From germline, CDR1 is SGHDT and CDR2 YYEEEE. Trimming removed 5 bases from V and 6 bases from J; junction bases left unmatched: 11. The CDR3 loop is CASSFPHTGAEQYF. The DNA of the CDR3 is TGTGCCAGCAGTTTTCCTCACACAGGGGCCGAGCAGTACTTC.

The chain uses TRBV7-3 and TRBJ2-3; 9 nucleotides align to TRBD1. With 5 bases clipped from V and 5 bases from J, the junction kept 5 bases outside the gene matches. Germline lookup yields CDR1 SGHTA and CDR2 FQGTGA. CDR3 size: 14 residues. CDR3 coding DNA: TGTGCCAGCAGCCCTGACAGGGGGAGAGATACGCAGTATTTT. It codes for CASSPDRGRDTQYF.

The chain joins TRBV19 to TRBJ1-5; 8 bases match TRBD1. Germline lookup yields CDR1 LNHDA and CDR2 SQIVND (reference sequence). This CDR3 comprises 16 residues. Germline trimming cut 3 bases from V and 7 bases from J; bases unmatched to any gene: 11. The CDR3, as DNA: TGTGCCAGTAGTATCCAGACAGGGGAGATGGGCCAGCCCCAGCATTTT. Protein: CASSIQTGEMGQPQHF.

This clone was counted once. The rearrangement links TRBV27 to TRBJ2-1, with TRBD1 identical over 8 bases. Germline V gene sequence: CDR1 MNHEY, CDR2 SMNVEV (reference sequence). The CDR3 consists of 16 residues. The V segment lost 6 bases and the J segment 6 bases; nucleotides outside the gene matches: 13. The CDR3 bases are TGTGCCAGCAGCCTAGGGGGGACAGGACCTGCCAATGAGCAGTTCTTC. It codes for CASSLGGTGPANEQFF.

The CDR3 DNA reads as TGTGCCAGTAGGACAGGGGCCGAAGAGACCCAGTACTTC. Residues: CASRTGAEETQYF. The rearrangement links TRBV6-6 to TRBJ2-5; 9 positions match TRBD1. V lost 9 bases and J lost 3; bases outside the gene matches: 5. The CDR3 contains 13 residues. Germline CDR1 reads MNHNY; CDR2 reads SVGAGI (reference sequence).

This chain joins TRBV9 and TRBJ2-2, with D possibly TRBD2 on 6 matching bases. Germline V CDR1 and CDR2: SGDLS, YYNGEE. The CDR3 is 17 residues long. Trimming removed 3 bases at V and 5 bases at J, with 20 bases between. CDR3 bases: TGTGCCAGCAGCGCTCATTTGACTAGTTTGGGTACCGGGGAGCTGTTTTTT. The encoded protein is CASSAHLTSLGTGELFF.

Written as DNA, the CDR3 is TGTGCCAGTAGTCACAGGGGTGACTATGGCTACACCTTC. As protein: CASSHRGDYGYTF. This rearrangement joins TRBV19 to TRBJ1-2, with 7 bases aligning to TRBD1. The CDR3 extends over 13 amino acids. Germline-derived CDR1 and CDR2 are LNHDA and SQIVND (reference sequence). V lost 5 bases and J lost 3; bases outside the gene matches: 3.

This clone was detected only a few times. This sequence joins TRBV7-9 and TRBJ1-1; 7 nucleotides align to TRBD1. This CDR3 region has 14 residues. Per the germline V gene, CDR1 is SEHNR and CDR2 is FQNEAQ (reference sequence). V was clipped by 2 bases and J by 3 bases; unmatched bases: 3. CDR3 coding DNA: TGTGCCAGCAGCTTAACAGGGGTTCACACTGAAGCTTTCTTT. Translated, it gives CASSLTGVHTEAFF.